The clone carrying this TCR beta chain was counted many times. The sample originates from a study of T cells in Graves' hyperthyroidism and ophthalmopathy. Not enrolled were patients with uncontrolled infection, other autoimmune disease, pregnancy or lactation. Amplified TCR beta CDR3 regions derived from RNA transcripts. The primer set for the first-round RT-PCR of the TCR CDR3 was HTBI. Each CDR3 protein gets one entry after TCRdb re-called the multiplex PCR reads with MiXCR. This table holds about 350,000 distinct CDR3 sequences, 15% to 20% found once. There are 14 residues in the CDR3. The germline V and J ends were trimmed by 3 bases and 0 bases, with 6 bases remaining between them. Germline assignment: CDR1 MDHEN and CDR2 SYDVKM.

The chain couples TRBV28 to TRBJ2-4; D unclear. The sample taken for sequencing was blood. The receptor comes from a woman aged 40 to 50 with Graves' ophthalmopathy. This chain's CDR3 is CASSLVGAKNIQYF. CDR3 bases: TGTGCCAGCAGTTTGGTAGGAGCCAAAAACATTCAGTACTTC. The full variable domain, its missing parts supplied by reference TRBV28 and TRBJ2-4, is DVKVTQSSRYLVKRTGEKVFLECVQDMDHENMFWYRQDPGLGLRLIYFSYDVKMKEKGDIPEGYSVSREKKERFSLILESASTNQTSMYLCASSLVGAKNIQYFGAGTRLSVL.